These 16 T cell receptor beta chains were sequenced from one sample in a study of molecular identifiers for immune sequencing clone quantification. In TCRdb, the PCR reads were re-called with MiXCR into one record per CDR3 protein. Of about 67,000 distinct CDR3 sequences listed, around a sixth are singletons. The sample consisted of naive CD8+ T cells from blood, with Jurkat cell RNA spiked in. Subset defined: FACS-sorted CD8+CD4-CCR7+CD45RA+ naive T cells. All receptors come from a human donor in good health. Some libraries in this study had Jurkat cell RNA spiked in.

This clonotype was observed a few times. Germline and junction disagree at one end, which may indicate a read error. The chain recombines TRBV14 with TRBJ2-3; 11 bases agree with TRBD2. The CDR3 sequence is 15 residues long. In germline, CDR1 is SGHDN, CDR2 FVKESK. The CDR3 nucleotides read TGTGCCAGCTCCGCGACTAGCGGGACTGGAGATACGCAGTATTTC. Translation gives CASSATSGTGDTQYF.

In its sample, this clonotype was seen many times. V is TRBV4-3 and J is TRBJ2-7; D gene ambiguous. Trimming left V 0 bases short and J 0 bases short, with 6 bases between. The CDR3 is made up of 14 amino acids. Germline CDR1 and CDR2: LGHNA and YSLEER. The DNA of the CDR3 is TGCGCCAGCAGCCAAGATAGACTCTCCTACGAGCAGTACTTC. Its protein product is CASSQDRLSYEQYF.

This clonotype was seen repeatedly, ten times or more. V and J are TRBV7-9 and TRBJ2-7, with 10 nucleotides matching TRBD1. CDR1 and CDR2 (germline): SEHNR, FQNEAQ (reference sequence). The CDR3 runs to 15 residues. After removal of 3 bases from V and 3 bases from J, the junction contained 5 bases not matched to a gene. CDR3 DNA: TGTGCCAGCAGCTTCCGCGGGACAGGGGTCTACGAGCAGTACTTC. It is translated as CASSFRGTGVYEQYF.

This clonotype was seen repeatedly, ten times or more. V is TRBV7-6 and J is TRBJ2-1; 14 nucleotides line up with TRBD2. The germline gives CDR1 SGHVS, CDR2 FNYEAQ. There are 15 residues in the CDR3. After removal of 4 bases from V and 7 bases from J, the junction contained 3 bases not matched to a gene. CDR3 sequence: CASSSGLAGGNEQFF. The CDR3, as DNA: TGTGCCAGCAGCTCCGGACTAGCGGGAGGTAATGAGCAGTTCTTC. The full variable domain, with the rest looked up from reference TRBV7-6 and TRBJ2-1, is GAGVSQSPRYKVTKRGQDVALRCDPISGHVSLYWYRQALGQGPEFLTYFNYEAQQDKSGLPNDRFSAERPEGSISTLTIQRTEQRDSAMYRCASSSGLAGGNEQFFGPGTRLTVL.

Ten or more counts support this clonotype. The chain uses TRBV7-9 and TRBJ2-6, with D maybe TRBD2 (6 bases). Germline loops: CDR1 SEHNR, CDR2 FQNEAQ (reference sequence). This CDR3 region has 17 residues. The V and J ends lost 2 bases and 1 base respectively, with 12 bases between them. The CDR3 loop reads CASSLSGGASGANVLTF. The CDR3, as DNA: TGTGCCAGCAGCTTATCCGGAGGGGCATCTGGGGCCAACGTCCTGACTTTC.

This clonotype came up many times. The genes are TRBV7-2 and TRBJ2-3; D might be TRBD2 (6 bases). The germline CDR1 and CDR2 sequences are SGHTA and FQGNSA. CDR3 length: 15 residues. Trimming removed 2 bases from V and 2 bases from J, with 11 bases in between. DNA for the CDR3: TGTGCCAGCAGCTTATGGGGGGAACACACAGATACGCAGTATTTT. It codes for CASSLWGEHTDTQYF.

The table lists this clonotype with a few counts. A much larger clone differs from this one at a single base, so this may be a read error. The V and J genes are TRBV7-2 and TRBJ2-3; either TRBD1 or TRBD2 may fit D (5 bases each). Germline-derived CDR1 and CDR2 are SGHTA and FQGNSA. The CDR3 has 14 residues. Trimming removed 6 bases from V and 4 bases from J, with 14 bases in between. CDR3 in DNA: TGTGCCAGCAGGCAGGGAGTGGGTCCAGATACGCAGTATTTT. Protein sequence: CASRQGVGPDTQYF. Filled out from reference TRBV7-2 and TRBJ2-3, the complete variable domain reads GAGVSQSPSNKVTEKGKDVELRCDPISGHTALYWYRQSLGQGLEFLIYFQGNSAPDKSGLPSDRFSAERTGGSVSTLTIQRTQQEDSAVYLCASRQGVGPDTQYFGPGTRLTVL.

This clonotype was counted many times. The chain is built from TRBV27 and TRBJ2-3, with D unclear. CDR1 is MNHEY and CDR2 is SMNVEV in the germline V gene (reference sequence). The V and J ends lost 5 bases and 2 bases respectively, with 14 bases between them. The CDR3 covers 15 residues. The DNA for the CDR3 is TGTGCCAGCAGTCCCCTTTCGGGTTACACAGATACGCAGTATTTT. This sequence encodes CASSPLSGYTDTQYF.

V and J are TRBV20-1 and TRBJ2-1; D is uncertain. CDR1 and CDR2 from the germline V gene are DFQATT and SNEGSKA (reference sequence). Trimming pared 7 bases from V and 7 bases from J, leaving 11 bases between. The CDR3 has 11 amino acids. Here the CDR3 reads CSGARINEQFF. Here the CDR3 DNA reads TGCAGTGGGGCACGGATTAATGAGCAGTTCTTC.

The CDR3 bases are TGTGCCAGCAGCTTAGGTGGGGTTGGCGCTGAAGCTTTCTTT. Amino acid sequence: CASSLGGVGAEAFF. V usage is TRBV7-9 and J usage is TRBJ1-1; D remains unclear. The germline V gene has CDR1 SEHNR and CDR2 FQNEAQ (reference sequence). The germline V and J ends were trimmed by 1 base and 6 bases, with 12 bases remaining between them. This CDR3 spans 14 amino acids. The full variable domain, completed using reference TRBV7-9 and TRBJ1-1, is DTGVSQNPRHKITKRGQNVTFRCDPISEHNRLYWYRQTLGQGPEFLTYFQNEAQLEKSRLLSDRFSAERPKGSFSTLEIQRTEQGDSAMYLCASSLGGVGAEAFFGQGTRLTVV.

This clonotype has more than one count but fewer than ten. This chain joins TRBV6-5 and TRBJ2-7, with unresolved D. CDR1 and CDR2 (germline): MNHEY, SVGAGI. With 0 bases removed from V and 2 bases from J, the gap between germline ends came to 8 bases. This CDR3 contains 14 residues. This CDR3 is CASSYSGYAYEQYF. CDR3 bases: TGTGCCAGCAGTTACTCAGGCTATGCCTACGAGCAGTACTTC.

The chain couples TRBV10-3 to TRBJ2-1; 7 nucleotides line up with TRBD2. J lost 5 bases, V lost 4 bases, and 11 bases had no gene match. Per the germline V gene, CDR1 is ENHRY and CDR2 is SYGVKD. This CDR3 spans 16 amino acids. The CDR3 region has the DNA TGTGCCATCAGTGGATTAGAAGCGGGGCGAAACAATGAGCAGTTCTTC. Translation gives CAISGLEAGRNNEQFF.

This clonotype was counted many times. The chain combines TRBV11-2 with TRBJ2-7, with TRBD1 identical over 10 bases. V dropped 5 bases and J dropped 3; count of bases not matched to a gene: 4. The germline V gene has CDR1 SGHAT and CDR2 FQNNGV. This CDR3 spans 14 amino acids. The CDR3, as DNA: TGTGCCAGCAGCCCGGGACAGGGGAGCTACGAGCAGTACTTC. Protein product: CASSPGQGSYEQYF.

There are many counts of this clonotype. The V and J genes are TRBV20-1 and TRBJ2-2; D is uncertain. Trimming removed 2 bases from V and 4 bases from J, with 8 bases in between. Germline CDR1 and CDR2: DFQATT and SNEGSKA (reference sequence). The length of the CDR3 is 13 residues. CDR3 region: CSARLFSTGELFF. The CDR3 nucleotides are TGCAGTGCTAGACTATTTAGCACCGGGGAGCTGTTTTTT.

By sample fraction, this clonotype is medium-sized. This CDR3 reads CASSPGGGRTNTEAFF. CDR3 nucleotides: TGCGCCAGCAGCCCAGGCGGGGGGCGAACGAACACTGAAGCTTTCTTT. The chain joins TRBV4-3 to TRBJ1-1; TRBD1 might be the D (6 bases). V was shortened by 4 bases and J by 1 base, with 16 bases between the two germline ends. The CDR3 has 16 residues. CDR1 and CDR2 (germline): LGHNA, YSLEER.

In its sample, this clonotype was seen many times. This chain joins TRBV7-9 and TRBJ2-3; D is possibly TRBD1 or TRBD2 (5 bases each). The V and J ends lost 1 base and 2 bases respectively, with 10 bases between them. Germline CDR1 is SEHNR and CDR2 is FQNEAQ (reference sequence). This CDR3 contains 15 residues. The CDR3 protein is CASSLGQGPTDTQYF. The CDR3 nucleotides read TGTGCCAGCAGCTTAGGGCAGGGACCCACAGATACGCAGTATTTT.